The clone carrying this TCR beta chain was counted many times. Its antigen remains unidentified. Germline V gene sequence: CDR1 SGHVS, CDR2 FQNEAQ. The CDR3 contains 19 residues. Trimming at V came to 1 base and at J to 0 bases, leaving 8 bases not matched to a gene. The sample comes from a study of T cell repertoires in cytomegalovirus infection. For the study at large: Carrying CMV and the relevant HLA type showed in public TCR beta signatures.

Study-level findings and limits: HLA-C-restricted CMV clonotypes gave the most frequent clonotype in two of eight donors.

TCRdb called the reads again in MiXCR, with one record for every CDR3 protein. Of fewer than 550,000 distinct CDR3 sequences listed, around 32% were seen once; the top ten hold roughly an eighth. The chain uses TRBV7-8 and TRBJ2-6; 8 nucleotides line up with TRBD2. The receptor's source is a human donor in good health (CMV status not recorded). Some clones in this sample may be carry-over from other donors' samples. The specimen sequenced was PBMCs. CDR3 sequence reads: CASSLVLAGYDSGANVLTF. The DNA of the CDR3 is TGTGCCAGCAGCTTAGTTCTAGCGGGCTACGACTCTGGGGCCAACGTCCTGACTTTC. Looking up the rest from reference TRBV7-8 and TRBJ2-6 gives the full variable domain: GAGVSQSPRYKVAKRGQDVALRCDPISGHVSLFWYQQALGQGPEFLTYFQNEAQLDKSGLPSDRFFAERPEGSVSTLKIQRTQQEDSAVYLCASSLVLAGYDSGANVLTFGAGSRLTVL.